The TCR beta chain under discussion was sequenced for a study of T cells after yellow fever vaccination. Study-wide results and limits: CD4 and CD8 compartments shared a small share of clonotypes.

Germline CDR1 reads DFQATT; CDR2 reads SNEGSKA (reference sequence). V gave up 6 bases and J gave up 1 base, with 3 bases separating them. The CDR3 length is 11 residues. This clonotype was counted many times. Its antigen is not known. A single record per CDR3 protein comes from TCRdb applying MiXCR to the 5' RACE reads. The profile shows some 420,000 distinct CDR3 sequences, 15% to 20% of them singletons. Sample: PBMCs, taken before the yellow fever booster vaccination. This TCR came from a man aged 18 to 29 who received the YFV17D yellow fever vaccine. The rearrangement links TRBV20-1 to TRBJ1-4; D is unresolved. The CDR3 loop is CSALTNEKLFF. The CDR3 bases are TGCAGTGCACTAACTAATGAAAAACTGTTTTTT.